This T cell receptor beta chain was recorded in a study of shared clonotypes between healthy human individuals. Whole-study context: The donors, two women and a few men, were aged 18 to 49. General observations from the study: Shared clonotypes: about 5% naive CD4, about 4% naive CD8, about 2.2% memory CD4, approximately 0.41% memory CD8.

All participating donors were Caucasian adults from Nashville, Tennessee. As regards this clone: No antigen is known for it.

Germline-derived CDR1 and CDR2 are SGHRS and YFSETQ. V shed 4 bases, J shed 2 bases, and the junction held 7 bases outside the gene matches. The CDR3 length is 15 residues. The table came from immunoSEQ multiplex PCR; TCRdb's copy has only in-frame clones and leaves some out. The table lists 400,000 to 600,000 clones, around 96% of them singletons. The J gene is TRBJ2-5, the V gene TRBV5-1, with 8 positions matching TRBD1. Sequencing was performed on naive CD4+ T cells sorted from blood. Subset given: CD45RA+ positively selected. This TCR came from a woman aged 25-40 years in good health. The CDR3 DNA sequence: TGCGCCAGCAGCCGCACAGGGGGTTCGCAAGAGACCCAGTACTTC. Protein product: CASSRTGGSQETQYF.